This T cell receptor beta chain emerged from a study of blood T cell repertoires in COVID-19. Assay: immunoSEQ multiplex PCR; the TCRdb copy retains only in-frame clones and omits some. The data hold some 220,000 clones, with over 75% observed a single time. CDR3 size: 13 residues. Germline V gene data show CDR1 as ENHRY and CDR2 as SYGVKD. Losses at the gene ends were 11 bases for V and 0 bases for J; bases not matched to a gene: 5. The sequence was collected from a human donor in a cohort sampled during active COVID-19. The sequenced sample was peripheral blood. This sequence joins TRBV10-3 and TRBJ1-1; 8 nucleotides align to TRBD1. CDR3 nucleotide sequence: TGTGCCTCCCAGGGGGCGCTGAACACTGAAGCTTTCTTT. Its translation is CASQGALNTEAFF.